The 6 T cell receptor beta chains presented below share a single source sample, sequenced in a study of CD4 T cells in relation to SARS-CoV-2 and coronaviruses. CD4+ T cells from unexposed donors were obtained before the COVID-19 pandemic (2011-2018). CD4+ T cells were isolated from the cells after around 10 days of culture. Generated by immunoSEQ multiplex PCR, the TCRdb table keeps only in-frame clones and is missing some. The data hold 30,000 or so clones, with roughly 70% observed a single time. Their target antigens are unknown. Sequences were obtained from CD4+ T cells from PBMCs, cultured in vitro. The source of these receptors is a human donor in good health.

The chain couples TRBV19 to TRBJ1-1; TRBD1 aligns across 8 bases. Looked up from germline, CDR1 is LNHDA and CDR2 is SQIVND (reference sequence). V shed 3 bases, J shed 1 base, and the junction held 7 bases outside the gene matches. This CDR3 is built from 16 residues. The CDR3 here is CASSIRQGARNTEAFF. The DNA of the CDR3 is TGTGCCAGTAGTATTCGTCAGGGGGCGAGGAACACTGAAGCTTTCTTT.

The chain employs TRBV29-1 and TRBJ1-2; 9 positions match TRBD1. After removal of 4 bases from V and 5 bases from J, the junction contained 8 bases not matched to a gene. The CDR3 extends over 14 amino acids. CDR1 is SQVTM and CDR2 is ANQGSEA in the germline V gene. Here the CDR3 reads CSVVSGQGHYGYTF. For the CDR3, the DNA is TGCAGCGTTGTTTCGGGACAGGGTCATTATGGCTACACCTTC.

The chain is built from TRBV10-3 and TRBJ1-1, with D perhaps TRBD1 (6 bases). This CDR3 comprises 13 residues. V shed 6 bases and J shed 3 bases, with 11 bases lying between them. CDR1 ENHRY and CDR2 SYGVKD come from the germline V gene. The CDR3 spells CAIRGAPDTEAFF. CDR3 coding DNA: TGTGCCATCAGGGGGGCGCCGGACACTGAAGCTTTCTTT.

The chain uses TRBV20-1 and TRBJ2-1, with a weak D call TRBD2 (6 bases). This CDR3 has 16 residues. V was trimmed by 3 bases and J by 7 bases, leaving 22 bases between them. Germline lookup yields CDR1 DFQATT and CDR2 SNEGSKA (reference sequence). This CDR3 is CSASFRDFRAFNEQFF. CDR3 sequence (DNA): TGCAGTGCTAGTTTCCGGGACTTCCGGGCCTTTAATGAGCAGTTCTTC.

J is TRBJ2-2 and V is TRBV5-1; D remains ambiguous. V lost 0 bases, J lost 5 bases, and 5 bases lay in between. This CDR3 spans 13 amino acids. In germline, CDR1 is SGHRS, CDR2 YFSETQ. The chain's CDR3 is CASSLGGTGELFF. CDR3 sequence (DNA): TGCGCCAGCAGCTTGGGGGGAACCGGGGAGCTGTTTTTT. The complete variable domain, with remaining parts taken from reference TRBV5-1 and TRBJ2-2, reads KAGVTQTPRYLIKTRGQQVTLSCSPISGHRSVSWYQQTPGQGLQFLFEYFSETQRNKGNFPGRFSGRQFSNSRSEMNVSTLELGDSALYLCASSLGGTGELFFGEGSRLTVL.

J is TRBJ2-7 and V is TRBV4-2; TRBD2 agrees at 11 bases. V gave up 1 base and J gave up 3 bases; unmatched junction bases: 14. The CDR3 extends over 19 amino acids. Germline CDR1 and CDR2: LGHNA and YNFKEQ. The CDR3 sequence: CASSQGLAGGHLTYYEQYF. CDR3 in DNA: TGTGCCAGCAGCCAAGGTCTAGCGGGGGGACACCTGACATACTACGAGCAGTACTTC.